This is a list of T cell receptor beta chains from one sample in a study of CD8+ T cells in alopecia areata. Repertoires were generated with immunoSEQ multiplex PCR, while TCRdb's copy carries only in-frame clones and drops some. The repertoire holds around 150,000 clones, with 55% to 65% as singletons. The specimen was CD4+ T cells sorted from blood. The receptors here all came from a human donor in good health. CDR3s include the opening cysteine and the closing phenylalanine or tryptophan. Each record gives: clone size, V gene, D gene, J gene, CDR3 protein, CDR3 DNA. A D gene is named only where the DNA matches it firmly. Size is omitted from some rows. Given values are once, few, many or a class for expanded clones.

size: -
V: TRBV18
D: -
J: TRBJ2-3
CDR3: CASSPPGIVGGTQYF
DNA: TGTGCCAGCTCACCACCGGGGATCGTCGGAGGTACGCAGTATTTT

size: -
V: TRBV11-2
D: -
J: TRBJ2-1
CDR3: CASSAWTDFESSYNEQFF
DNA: TGTGCCAGCAGCGCCTGGACAGATTTTGAGAGCTCCTACAATGAGCAGTTCTTC

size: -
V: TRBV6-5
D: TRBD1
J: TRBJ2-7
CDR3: CASSYTRGWEQYF
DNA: TGTGCCAGCAGTTACACCAGGGGGTGGGAGCAGTACTTC

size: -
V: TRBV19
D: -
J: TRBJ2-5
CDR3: CASSSTGARGETQYF
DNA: TGTGCCAGTAGTTCTACAGGGGCGCGGGGGGAGACCCAGTACTTC

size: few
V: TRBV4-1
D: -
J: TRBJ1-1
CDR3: CASSQDRVVGGGTEAFF
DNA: TGCGCCAGCAGCCAAGATCGGGTGGTTGGGGGAGGCACTGAAGCTTTCTTT

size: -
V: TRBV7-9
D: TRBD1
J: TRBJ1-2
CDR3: CASSPRTGINYGYTF
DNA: TGTGCCAGCAGCCCCCGGACAGGGATCAACTATGGCTACACCTTC

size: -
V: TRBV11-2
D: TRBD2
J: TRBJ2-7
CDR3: CASSSIRLGLASFEQYF
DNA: TGTGCCAGCAGCTCTATCCGACTGGGACTAGCGTCTTTCGAGCAGTACTTC

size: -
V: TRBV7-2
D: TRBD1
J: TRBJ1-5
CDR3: CASSRDSNQPQHF
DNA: TGTGCCAGCAGCCGGGACAGTAATCAGCCCCAGCATTTT

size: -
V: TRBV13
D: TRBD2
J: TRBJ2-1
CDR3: CASSAPPGLAGDEQFF
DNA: TGTGCCAGCAGCGCCCCTCCGGGACTAGCGGGAGATGAGCAGTTCTTC

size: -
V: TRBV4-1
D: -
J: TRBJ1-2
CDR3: CASSQFQDSGYTF
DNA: TGCGCCAGCAGCCAATTCCAGGACTCTGGCTACACCTTC

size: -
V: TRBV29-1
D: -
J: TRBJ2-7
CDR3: CSVETSLFGEQYF
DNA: TGCAGCGTTGAGACTAGTCTTTTCGGCGAGCAGTACTTC

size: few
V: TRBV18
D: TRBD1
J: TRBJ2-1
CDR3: CASSRYGTVSSYNEQFF
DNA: TGTGCCAGCTCACGCTACGGGACAGTGAGCTCCTACAATGAGCAGTTCTTC

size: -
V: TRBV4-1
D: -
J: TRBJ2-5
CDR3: CASSQYLGGSRETQYF
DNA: TGCGCCAGCAGCCAATACCTCGGCGGGTCTCGGGAGACCCAGTACTTC

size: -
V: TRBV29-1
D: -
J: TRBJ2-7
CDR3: CSVVLFSYEQYF
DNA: TGCAGCGTTGTTCTTTTCTCGTACGAGCAGTACTTC

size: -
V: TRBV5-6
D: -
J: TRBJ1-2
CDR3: CASSLDWGPKGYTF
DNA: TGTGCCAGCAGCTTGGACTGGGGGCCCAAGGGCTACACCTTC

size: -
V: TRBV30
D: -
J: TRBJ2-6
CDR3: CARVISGANVLTF
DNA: TGTGCCCGGGTGATCTCTGGGGCCAACGTCCTGACTTTC

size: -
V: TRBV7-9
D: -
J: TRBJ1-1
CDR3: CASSLALASAKNTEAFF
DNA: TGTGCCAGCAGCTTAGCGCTCGCGTCAGCGAAGAACACTGAAGCTTTCTTT

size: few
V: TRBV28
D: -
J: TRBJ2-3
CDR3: CASSTRGTDTQYF
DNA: TGTGCCAGCAGTACCCGGGGCACAGATACGCAGTATTTT

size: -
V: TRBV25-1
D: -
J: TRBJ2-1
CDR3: CASSEYSGDEQFF
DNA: TGTGCCAGCAGTGAATATAGTGGGGATGAGCAGTTCTTC

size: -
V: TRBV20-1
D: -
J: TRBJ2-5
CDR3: CSGARQETQYF
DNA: TGCAGTGGAGCGCGCCAAGAGACCCAGTACTTC

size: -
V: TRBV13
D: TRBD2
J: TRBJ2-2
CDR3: CASSSSGRQTGELFF
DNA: TGTGCCAGCAGTTCCAGCGGGAGACAAACCGGGGAGCTGTTTTTT

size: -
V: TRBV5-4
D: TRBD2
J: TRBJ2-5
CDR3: CASSLGIGGSARETQYF
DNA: TGTGCCAGCAGCTTGGGGATTGGCGGGAGCGCCCGGGAGACCCAGTACTTC

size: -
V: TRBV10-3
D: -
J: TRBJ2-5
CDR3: CAIGRRRLETQYF
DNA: TGTGCCATTGGGAGGAGGCGGCTGGAGACCCAGTACTTC

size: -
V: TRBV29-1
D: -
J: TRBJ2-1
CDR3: CSVAQGRDEQFF
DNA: TGCAGCGTTGCACAGGGACGAGATGAGCAGTTCTTC

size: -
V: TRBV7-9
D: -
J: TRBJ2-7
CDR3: CASSLARMSSYEQYF
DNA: TGTGCCAGCAGCTTAGCAAGGATGAGCTCCTACGAGCAGTACTTC

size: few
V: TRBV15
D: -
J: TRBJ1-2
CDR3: CATSRDRYGYTF
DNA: TGTGCCACCAGCAGAGATCGGTATGGCTACACCTTC

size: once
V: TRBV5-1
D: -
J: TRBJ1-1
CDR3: CASSSYDGEAFF
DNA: TGCGCCAGCAGCTCCTACGACGGTGAAGCTTTCTTT

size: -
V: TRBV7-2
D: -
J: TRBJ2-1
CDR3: CASSPEWWDGYNEQFF
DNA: TGTGCCAGCAGCCCCGAATGGTGGGATGGGTACAATGAGCAGTTCTTC

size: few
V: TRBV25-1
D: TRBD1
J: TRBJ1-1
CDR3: CASSEPGTGATEAFF
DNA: TGTGCCAGCAGTGAACCCGGGACAGGGGCCACTGAAGCTTTCTTT

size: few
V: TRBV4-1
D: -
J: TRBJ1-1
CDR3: CASSQISGVSGTEAFF
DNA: TGCGCCAGCAGCCAGATATCGGGGGTAAGTGGCACTGAAGCTTTCTTT

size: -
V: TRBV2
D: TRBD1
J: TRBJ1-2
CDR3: CASLLLQGARSYTF
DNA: TGTGCCAGCTTGTTGTTACAGGGGGCTCGGAGCTACACCTTC

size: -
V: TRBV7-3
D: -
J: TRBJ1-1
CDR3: CASPQGAFF
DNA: TGTGCCTCTCCCCAGGGAGCTTTCTTT

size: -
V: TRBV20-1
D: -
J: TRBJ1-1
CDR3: CSARSSGAPFF
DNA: TGCAGTGCTAGAAGTTCGGGGGCGCCTTTCTTT

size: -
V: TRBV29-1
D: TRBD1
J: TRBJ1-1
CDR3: CSFRTGNTEAFF
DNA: TGCAGCTTCCGGACAGGGAACACTGAAGCTTTCTTT

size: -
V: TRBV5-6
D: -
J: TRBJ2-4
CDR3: CASSLGRLAKNIQYF
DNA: TGTGCCAGCAGCTTGGGACGGCTAGCCAAAAACATTCAGTACTTC

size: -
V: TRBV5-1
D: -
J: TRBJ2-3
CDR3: CASSNPRDTQYF
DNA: TGCGCCAGCAGCAACCCTAGGGATACGCAGTATTTT

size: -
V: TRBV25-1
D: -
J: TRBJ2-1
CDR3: CASSVRRTGVHNEQFF
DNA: TGTGCCAGCAGTGTCCGCAGGACCGGGGTTCACAATGAGCAGTTCTTC

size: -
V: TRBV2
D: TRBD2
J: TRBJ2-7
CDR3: CATARGVGYEQYF
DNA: TGTGCCACCGCCCGGGGGGTCGGATACGAGCAGTACTTC

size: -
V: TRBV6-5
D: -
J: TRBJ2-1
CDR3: CASSRGTKYNEQFF
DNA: TGTGCCAGCAGCCGCGGGACAAAATACAATGAGCAGTTCTTC

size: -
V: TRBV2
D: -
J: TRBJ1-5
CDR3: CASSESRRDQPQHF
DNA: TGTGCCAGCAGTGAGTCGAGGCGGGATCAGCCCCAGCATTTT

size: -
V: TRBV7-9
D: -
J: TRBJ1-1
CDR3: CASRREGRGTEAFF
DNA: TGTGCCAGCAGAAGAGAGGGAAGAGGGACTGAAGCTTTCTTT

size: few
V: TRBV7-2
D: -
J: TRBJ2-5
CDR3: CASSLYETQYF
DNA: TGTGCCAGCAGCTTATACGAGACCCAGTACTTC

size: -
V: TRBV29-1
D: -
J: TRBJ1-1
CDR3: CSVSRRTTEAFF
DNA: TGCAGCGTGAGCCGTAGGACAACGGAAGCTTTCTTT

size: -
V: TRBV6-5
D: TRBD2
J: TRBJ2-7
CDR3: CASSYGASGTYEQYF
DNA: TGTGCCAGCAGTTACGGTGCTAGCGGGACCTACGAGCAGTACTTC

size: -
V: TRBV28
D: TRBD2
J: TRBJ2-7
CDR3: CASSLYLAGLRHEQYF
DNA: TGTGCCAGCAGTTTATACTTAGCGGGCCTCCGCCACGAGCAGTACTTC

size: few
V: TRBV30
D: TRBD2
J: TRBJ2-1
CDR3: CAFGLAAYNEQFF
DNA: TGTGCCTTCGGACTAGCGGCTTACAATGAGCAGTTCTTC

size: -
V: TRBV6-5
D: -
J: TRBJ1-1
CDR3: CASSNEVFTEAFF
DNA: TGTGCCAGCAGTAACGAGGTTTTCACTGAAGCTTTCTTT

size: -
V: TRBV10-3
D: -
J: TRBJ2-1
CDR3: CAISDPVGTWNNEQFF
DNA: TGTGCCATCAGTGACCCTGTCGGGACTTGGAACAATGAGCAGTTCTTC

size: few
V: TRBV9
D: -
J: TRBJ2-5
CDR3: CASSVGADPKYQETQYF
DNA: TGTGCCAGCAGCGTAGGAGCGGACCCTAAGTACCAAGAGACCCAGTACTTC

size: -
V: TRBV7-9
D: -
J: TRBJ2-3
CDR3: CASSSGTQYF
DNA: TGTGCCAGCAGCTCAGGCACGCAGTATTTT

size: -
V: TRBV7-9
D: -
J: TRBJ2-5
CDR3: CASSLMETQYF
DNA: TGTGCCAGCAGCTTAATGGAGACCCAGTACTTC

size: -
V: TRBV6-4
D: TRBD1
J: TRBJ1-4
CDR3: CASTLVLGTGGEGDEKLFF
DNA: TGTGCCAGCACCCTCGTTCTGGGGACAGGGGGCGAGGGGGATGAAAAACTGTTTTTT

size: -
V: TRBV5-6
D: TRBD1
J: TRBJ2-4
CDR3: CASSFKGQGKNIQYF
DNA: TGTGCCAGCAGCTTTAAAGGACAGGGCAAAAACATTCAGTACTTC